Here is one T cell receptor beta chain with its context. Unmatched junction bases numbered 17, after V lost 3 bases and J lost 10 bases. CDR3 size: 17 residues. In germline, CDR1 is MGHDK, CDR2 SYGVNS. This specimen comes from a study of blood T cell repertoires in COVID-19. Original data processing: Amplified reference gene primers provided the basis for estimating nucleated cell counts. The assay was immunoSEQ multiplex PCR, and TCRdb's table has in-frame clones only and misses some. V and J calls and clone size come straight from that table; D and trimming were deduced from the DNA. In the table there are more than 200,000 clones, 80% to 90% of which are singletons.

The sample comprised peripheral blood. The J gene is TRBJ1-1, the V gene TRBV25-1; 10 nucleotides match TRBD1. This receptor was taken from a man aged 25 to 40 with active or convalescent COVID-19. The CDR3 DNA sequence: TGTGCCAGCAGTGACCCAAACCGGGACAGGGGTGAATTGGGAGCTTTCTTT. As protein: CASSDPNRDRGELGAFF.